There are a few counts of the clone carrying this TCR beta chain. No antigen is known for it. The data stem from a study of vaccination and CD4 T cells after COVID-19. Trimming took off 2 bases at V and 2 bases at J, with 15 bases between the two ends. The germline gives CDR1 DFQATT, CDR2 SNEGSKA (reference sequence). The CDR3 length is 15 residues. Treatment defined: approximately 9-day PBMC culture with coronavirus spike peptide pools or control peptides (ViraFEST assay). An Oncomine TCR Beta short-read assay was used to sequence the DNA from cultured CD4+ T cells. TCRdb reprocessed the PCR reads via MiXCR and lists one record per CDR3 protein. The profile shows some 15,000 distinct CDR3 sequences, over 45% of them singletons.

The V gene is TRBV20-1, the J gene TRBJ1-1; D may be TRBD1 (5 bases). The receptor comes from a human donor who had recovered from COVID-19. The material sequenced was CD4+ T cells from blood, cultured in vitro, taken before SARS-CoV-2 vaccination. The CDR3 bases are TGCAGTGCTAGACCTCGAACAGGTACCAACACTGAAGCTTTCTTT. Translating it yields CSARPRTGTNTEAFF.